One and the same sample provided the 7 T cell receptor beta chains below, sequenced in a study of T-cell memory formation after mild COVID-19. MiXCR, applied by TCRdb to the 5' RACE reads, yields one record per CDR3 protein. The data show 150,000 to 200,000 distinct CDR3 sequences, roughly 11% seen once. The sample taken for sequencing was PBMCs or a T cell subset sorted from them (not recorded which). The receptors originated from a man between 18 and 29 years old who had mild COVID-19 (a few samples of this study predate the infection). Cell type and time point are not known.

J is TRBJ2-7 and V is TRBV3-2; the table's D call TRBD1 went unverified against the DNA. TRBV3-2 is a pseudogene segment. The CDR3 runs 16 residues. The CDR3 sequence is CASSQEGLTVGHEQYF. CDR3 nucleotides: TGTGCCAGCAGCCAAGAGGGGTTGACAGTAGGCCACGAGCAGTACTTC.

This clonotype was found many times. The chain joins TRBV20-1 to TRBJ2-7; no definite D call. The CDR3 contains 11 residues. Germline CDR1 reads DFQATT; CDR2 reads SNEGSKA (reference sequence). V was trimmed by 5 bases and J by 3 bases, leaving 8 bases between them. CDR3 in DNA: TGCAGTGCTGCCAACGACTACGAGCAGTACGTC. As protein: CSAANDYEQYV.

This clonotype was detected only a few times. V is TRBV6-5 and J is TRBJ1-1; D not resolved. From germline, CDR1 is MNHEY and CDR2 SVGAGI. V was shortened by 0 bases and J by 1 base, with 6 bases between the two germline ends. This CDR3 contains 14 residues. This chain's CDR3 is CASSYSGGNTEAFF. The CDR3 nucleotides read TGTGCCAGCAGTTACTCTGGCGGGAACACTGAAGCTTTCTTT.

This clonotype occurred many times. This chain joins TRBV12-3 or TRBV12-4 and TRBJ2-5; tentatively, D is TRBD1 or TRBD2 (5 bases each). The CDR3 consists of 15 residues. Trimming took off 7 bases at V and 1 base at J, with 16 bases between the two ends. CDR3 region: CASTAGAGRQETQYF. The CDR3 nucleotides are TGTGCCAGCACCGCCGGGGCGGGCCGCCAAGAGACCCAGTACTTC.

This clonotype was counted many times. V is TRBV5-1 and J is TRBJ2-5; 10 bases are a match to TRBD2. Trimming removed 3 bases from V and 5 bases from J; junction bases left unmatched: 13. The CDR3 sequence is 17 residues long. Germline lookup yields CDR1 SGHRS and CDR2 YFSETQ. The CDR3 DNA is TGCGCCAGCAGCTCCGGACTAGCGGCCCCTGGGGGGGAGACCCAGTACTTC. Translation gives CASSSGLAAPGGETQYF.

This clonotype was counted only a few times. The chain joins TRBV5-1 to TRBJ2-5, with TRBD2 as a possible D gene (7 bases). The CDR3 runs to 14 residues. The germline V gene has CDR1 SGHRS and CDR2 YFSETQ. The germline V and J ends were trimmed by 4 bases and 5 bases, with 15 bases remaining between them. DNA of the CDR3: TGCGCCAGCAGCCACCGGGGGGCTGGGGAGACCCAGTACTTC. As protein: CASSHRGAGETQYF. Full variable domain (rest looked up from reference TRBV5-1 and TRBJ2-5): KAGVTQTPRYLIKTRGQQVTLSCSPISGHRSVSWYQQTPGQGLQFLFEYFSETQRNKGNFPGRFSGRQFSNSRSEMNVSTLELGDSALYLCASSHRGAGETQYFGPGTRLLVL.

The chain links TRBV4-3 to TRBJ2-4; the D gene is possibly TRBD2 (6 bases). Per the germline V gene, CDR1 is LGHNA and CDR2 is YSLEER. CDR3 length: 13 residues. Trimming took 4 bases from V and 11 from J, leaving 15 bases between them. This chain's CDR3 is CASSLRRDSVQYF. The CDR3 bases are TGCGCCAGCAGCCTCCGCCGGGACTCCGTTCAGTACTTC.